This T cell receptor (beta chain) was profiled in a study of CD4 T cells in relation to SARS-CoV-2 and coronaviruses. Background on the study: TCR beta CDR3s were sequenced after roughly 10-day antigen culture of PBMCs.

The V gene end was trimmed by 2 bases and the J gene end by 1 base; junction bases not matched to a gene: 5. The CDR3 is made up of 16 amino acids. Germline lookup yields CDR1 MNHNS and CDR2 SASEGT. Naive or memory CD4+ cells were cultured 1:1 with T cell-depleted PBMCs plus CEF. In regard to this clone: The antigen remains undetermined.

Generated by immunoSEQ multiplex PCR, the TCRdb table keeps only in-frame clones and is missing some. The sample includes about 36,000 clones, 65% to 80% of them seen just once. The rearrangement joins TRBV6-1 to TRBJ2-3; 8 bases line up with TRBD2. The clonotype comes from an adult with COVID-19. The sequenced material came from memory CD4+ T cells from PBMCs, cultured in vitro. The CDR3 bases are TGTGCCAGCAGTGAATACCCGGGAGGGGGCACAGATACGCAGTATTTT. Protein: CASSEYPGGGTDTQYF.